This is a list of T cell receptor beta chains from one sample in a study of blood T cell repertoires in COVID-19. Only in-frame clones appear in the TCRdb table, and some are missing; sequencing was by immunoSEQ multiplex PCR. The table records about 260,000 clones, about 87% of them present only once. The sample consisted of peripheral blood. The receptors originated from a woman aged 40 to 50 who had recovered from COVID-19. CDR3s include the opening cysteine and the closing phenylalanine or tryptophan. The D gene is left open where the match is weak. For some rows the clone size is stated as once, few or many, or as a class when expanded; others skip it.

v_call: TRBV3-1/TRBV3-2
clone_size: .
d_call: TRBD2
j_call: TRBJ2-7
cdr3_nt: TGTGCCAGCAGCCAAGACCTAGCGGGGTCCTCCTACGAGCAGTACTTC
cdr3_aa: CASSQDLAGSSYEQYF

v_call: TRBV18
clone_size: .
d_call: .
j_call: TRBJ2-7
cdr3_nt: TGTGCCAGCTCACCATCGGACGGGGACGAGCAGTACTTC
cdr3_aa: CASSPSDGDEQYF

v_call: TRBV5-1
clone_size: .
d_call: TRBD2
j_call: TRBJ2-5
cdr3_nt: TGCGCCAGCAGCCTAGGGACTAGCCAGGAGACCCAGTACTTC
cdr3_aa: CASSLGTSQETQYF

v_call: TRBV6-1
clone_size: once
d_call: TRBD1
j_call: TRBJ1-3
cdr3_nt: TGTGCCAGCAGTGAATACAGGGGGTCGTCCGGAAACACCATATATTTT
cdr3_aa: CASSEYRGSSGNTIYF

v_call: TRBV6-2/TRBV6-3
clone_size: .
d_call: .
j_call: TRBJ2-5
cdr3_nt: TGTGCCAGCAGTTACGAGGCAACCCTAGGGACCCAGTACTTC
cdr3_aa: CASSYEATLGTQYF

v_call: TRBV5-1
clone_size: .
d_call: .
j_call: TRBJ2-7
cdr3_nt: TGCGCCAGCAGCTCGACACTGACCAACTACGAGCAGTACTTC
cdr3_aa: CASSSTLTNYEQYF

v_call: TRBV5-1
clone_size: .
d_call: .
j_call: TRBJ2-5
cdr3_nt: TGCGCCAGCAGCCAAGGGCGCGGGACGCAAGAGACCCAGTACTTC
cdr3_aa: CASSQGRGTQETQYF

v_call: TRBV7-2
clone_size: .
d_call: .
j_call: TRBJ2-4
cdr3_nt: TGTGCCAGCAGCTTCTTGATTAGAGGAAACATTCAGTACTTC
cdr3_aa: CASSFLIRGNIQYF

v_call: TRBV9
clone_size: few
d_call: .
j_call: TRBJ1-6
cdr3_nt: TGTGCCAGCAGCGTAGCTCCAGGCTATAATTCACCCCTCCACTTT
cdr3_aa: CASSVAPGYNSPLHF

v_call: TRBV18
clone_size: .
d_call: .
j_call: TRBJ2-7
cdr3_nt: TGTGCCAGCTCACAAGAGTCCTACGAGCAGTACTTC
cdr3_aa: CASSQESYEQYF